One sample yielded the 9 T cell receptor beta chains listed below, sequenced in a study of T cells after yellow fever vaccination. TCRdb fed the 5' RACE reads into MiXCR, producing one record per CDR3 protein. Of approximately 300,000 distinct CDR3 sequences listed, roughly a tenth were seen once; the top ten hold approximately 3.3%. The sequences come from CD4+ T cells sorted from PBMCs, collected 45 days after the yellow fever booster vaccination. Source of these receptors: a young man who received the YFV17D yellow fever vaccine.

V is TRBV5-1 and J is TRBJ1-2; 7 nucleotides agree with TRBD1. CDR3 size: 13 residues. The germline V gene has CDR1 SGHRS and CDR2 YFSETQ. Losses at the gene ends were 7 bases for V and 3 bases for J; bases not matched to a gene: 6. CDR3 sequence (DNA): TGCGCCAGCGGAACCGGGACAGACTATGGCTACACCTTC. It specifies CASGTGTDYGYTF.

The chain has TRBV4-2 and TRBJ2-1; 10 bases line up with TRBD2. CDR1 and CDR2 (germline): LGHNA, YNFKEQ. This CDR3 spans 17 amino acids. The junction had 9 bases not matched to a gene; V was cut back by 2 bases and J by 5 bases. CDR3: CASSQRPLAGNNNEQFF. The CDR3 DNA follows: TGTGCCAGCAGCCAACGGCCACTAGCGGGAAATAACAATGAGCAGTTCTTC.

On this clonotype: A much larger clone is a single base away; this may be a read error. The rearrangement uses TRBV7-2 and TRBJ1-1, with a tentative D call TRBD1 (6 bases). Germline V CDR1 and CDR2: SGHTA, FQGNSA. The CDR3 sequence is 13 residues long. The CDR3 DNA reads TGTGCCAGCAGCCTAAGTGCGGTCCCGGGGGCTTTATTT. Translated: CASSLSAVPGALF.

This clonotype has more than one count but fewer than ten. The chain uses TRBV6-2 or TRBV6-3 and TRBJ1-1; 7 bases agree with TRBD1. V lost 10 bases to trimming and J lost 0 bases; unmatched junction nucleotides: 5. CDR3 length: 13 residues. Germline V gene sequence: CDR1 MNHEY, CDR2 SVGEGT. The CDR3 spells CATKDRMNTEAFF. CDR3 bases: TGTGCCACTAAGGACAGGATGAACACTGAAGCTTTCTTT.

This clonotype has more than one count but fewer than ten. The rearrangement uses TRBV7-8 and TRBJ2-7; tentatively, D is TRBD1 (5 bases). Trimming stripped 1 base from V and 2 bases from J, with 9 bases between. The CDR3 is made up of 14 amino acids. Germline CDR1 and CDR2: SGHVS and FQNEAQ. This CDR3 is CASSLEADTYEQYV. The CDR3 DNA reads TGTGCCAGCAGCTTAGAGGCGGACACCTACGAGCAGTACGTC.

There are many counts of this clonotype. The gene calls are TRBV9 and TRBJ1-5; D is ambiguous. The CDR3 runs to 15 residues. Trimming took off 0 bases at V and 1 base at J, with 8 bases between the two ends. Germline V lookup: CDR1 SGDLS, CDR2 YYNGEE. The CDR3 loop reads CASSVAGTSNQPQHF. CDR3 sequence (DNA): TGTGCCAGCAGCGTAGCTGGAACCAGCAATCAGCCCCAGCATTTT.

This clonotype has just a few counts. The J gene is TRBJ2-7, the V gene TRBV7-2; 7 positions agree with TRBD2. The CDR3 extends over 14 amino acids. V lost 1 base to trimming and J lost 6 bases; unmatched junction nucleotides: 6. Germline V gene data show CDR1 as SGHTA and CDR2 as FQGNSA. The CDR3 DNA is TGTGCCAGCAGCTTAGTCCCCGGGACTACCGAGCAGTACGTC. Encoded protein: CASSLVPGTTEQYV.

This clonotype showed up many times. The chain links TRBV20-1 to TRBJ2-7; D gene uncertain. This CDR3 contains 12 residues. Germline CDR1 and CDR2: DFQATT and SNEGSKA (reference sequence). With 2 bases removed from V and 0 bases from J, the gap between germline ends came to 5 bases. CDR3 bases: TGCAGTGCTAGACGGAGCTCCTACGAGCAGTACTTC. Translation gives CSARRSSYEQYF.

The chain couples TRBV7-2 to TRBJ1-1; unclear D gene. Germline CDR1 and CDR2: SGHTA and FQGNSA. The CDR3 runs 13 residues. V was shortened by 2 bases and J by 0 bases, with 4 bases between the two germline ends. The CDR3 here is CASSLFMNTEAFF. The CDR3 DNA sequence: TGTGCCAGCAGCTTATTTATGAACACTGAAGCTTTCTTT.